The source of this T cell receptor (beta chain) is a study of blood T cell repertoires in COVID-19. Study-level information: T cells, B-cell-depleted T cells, or PBMCs provided the cDNA or gDNA that served as material.

Original analysis: From reference gene primer amplification, estimates of nucleated cell counts were derived. The assay was immunoSEQ multiplex PCR, and TCRdb's table has in-frame clones only and misses some. Clone size and the V and J calls come from that table; the DNA yielded D and trimming. This sample has 250,000 or so clones, with about 87% found just once. Germline V gives CDR1 SGHVS, CDR2 FQNEAQ. This CDR3 comprises 13 residues. V was pared by 8 bases and J by 8 bases, with 18 bases between. The source is a woman aged 40-49 years who had recovered from COVID-19. The genes are TRBV7-8 and TRBJ1-2; D perhaps matches TRBD1 (5 bases). The sample consisted of peripheral blood. The CDR3 region is CASYHSGGEGYTF. In nucleotides, the CDR3 is TGTGCCAGCTACCATTCGGGGGGAGAGGGCTACACCTTC.